Listed below are T cell receptor beta chains from one sample, sequenced in a study of T cells in localized non-small cell lung cancer. Profiling relied on immunoSEQ multiplex PCR, and the TCRdb table lists in-frame clones only, not all of them. The sample shows about 72,000 clones, 70% to 90% of them seen only once. Sequencing used peripheral blood, obtained before any cancer treatment. The receptors come from a female donor older than 55 with stage I lung adenocarcinoma. The CDR3 runs from the conserved cysteine through the conserved F or W. A D gene is named only where the DNA matches it firmly. Some rows mark clone size as missing; the rest say once, few, many or name a class of expanded clone.

J gene	V gene	D gene	clone size	CDR3 protein	CDR3 DNA
TRBJ1-4	TRBV5-8	NA	NA	CASSLAYRGSTNEKLFF	TGTGCCAGCAGCTTGGCTTACCGGGGTTCAACTAATGAAAAACTGTTTTTT
TRBJ2-3	TRBV27	NA	NA	CASSGGGAVKSTDTQYF	TGTGCCAGCAGTGGGGGCGGGGCGGTAAAAAGCACAGATACGCAGTATTTT
TRBJ1-5	TRBV6-5	NA	NA	CASSLGLWEWPQHF	TGTGCCAGCAGCCTTGGTTTGTGGGAATGGCCCCAGCATTTT
TRBJ1-2	TRBV29-1	NA	NA	CSGLDSQTDGYTF	TGCAGCGGACTTGACAGCCAGACCGATGGCTACACCTTC
TRBJ2-7	TRBV6-5	NA	NA	CAVQGSYEQYF	TGTGCCGTACAGGGATCCTACGAGCAGTACTTC
TRBJ2-7	TRBV14	NA	NA	CASSQDRYEQYF	TGTGCCAGCAGCCAAGATCGCTACGAGCAGTACTTC
TRBJ2-1	TRBV14	NA	NA	CASSLRTVGLGYNEQFF	TGTGCCAGCAGCCTTCGAACCGTGGGGCTGGGCTACAATGAGCAGTTCTTC
TRBJ1-1	TRBV11-2	TRBD1	NA	CASSEDRGVRTEAFF	TGTGCCAGCAGCGAGGACAGGGGGGTTCGCACTGAAGCTTTCTTT
TRBJ2-5	TRBV2	TRBD2	once	CASRAGGRETQYF	TGTGCCAGCAGAGCGGGAGGGCGGGAGACCCAGTACTTC
TRBJ2-5	TRBV7-2	NA	NA	CASSLNSRGRTQYF	TGTGCCAGCAGCTTAAACTCCAGGGGAAGGACCCAGTACTTC
TRBJ2-1	TRBV7-2	TRBD2	NA	CASSAPASGTNEQFF	TGTGCCAGCAGCGCACCGGCTAGCGGGACGAATGAGCAGTTCTTC
TRBJ1-4	TRBV5-1	NA	NA	CASRQAPNEKLFF	TGCGCCAGCAGACAGGCGCCAAATGAAAAACTGTTTTTT
TRBJ1-2	TRBV10-3	NA	NA	CAISEEQNYGYTF	TGTGCCATCAGTGAGGAACAGAACTATGGCTACACCTTC
TRBJ2-4	TRBV15	TRBD2	NA	CATSREGGAGKNIQYF	TGTGCCACCAGCAGAGAGGGAGGGGCCGGCAAAAACATTCAGTACTTC